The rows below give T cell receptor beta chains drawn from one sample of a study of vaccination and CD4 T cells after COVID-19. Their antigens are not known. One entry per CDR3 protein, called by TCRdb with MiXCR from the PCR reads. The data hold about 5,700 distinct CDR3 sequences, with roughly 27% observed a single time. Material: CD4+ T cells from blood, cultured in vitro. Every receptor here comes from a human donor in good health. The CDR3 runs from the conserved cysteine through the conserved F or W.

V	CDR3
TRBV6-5	CASSSNMGTANYGYTF
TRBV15	CATSRDVETQYF
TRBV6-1	CASLAGDSYNSPLHF
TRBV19	CASSPTGTTRETQYF
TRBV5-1	CASSLVAGSSNEQFF
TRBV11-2	CASSLEGVGGGYTF
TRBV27	CASSLSWVQPQHF
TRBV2	CASSGGSGGYNEQFF
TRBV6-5	CASSYSTFSQVSEQYF
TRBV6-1	CATSRGPWTEAFF
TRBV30	CAWDDKGTSYEQYF
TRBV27	CASSPSGLVDTGELFF
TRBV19	CASSIGQDLGYGYTF
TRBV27	CASSLIIGYNEQFF
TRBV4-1	CASSQESVDQPQHF
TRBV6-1	CASSHEGNTEAFF
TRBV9	CASSVGEGPNYGYTF
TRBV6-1	CASIPGSDTQYF
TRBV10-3	CASGVDTEAFF
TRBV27	CASSSSGTEAFF
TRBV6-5	CASSWGSTTGANVLTF
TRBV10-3	CAIKFSWGQVDTEAFF
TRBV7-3	CASRTRDRGQPQHF
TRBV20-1	CSARRDTNQPQHF
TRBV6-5	CASSYSEMNTEAFF
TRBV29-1	CSVLREMNTEAFF
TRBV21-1	CASSKWGNRGLYNEQFF
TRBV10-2	CASSPLPGQGEYSNQPQHF